This passage covers 23 T cell receptor beta chains from one sample sequenced in a study of preoperative IRX-2 immunotherapy in early breast cancer. Treatment here: preoperative locoregional IRX-2 cytokine immunotherapy. Measured with immunoSEQ multiplex PCR; TCRdb has only the in-frame clones, and not every one. This sample has about 42,000 clones, with approximately 75% found just once. The specimen was tumor tissue, collected after IRX-2 immunotherapy. The receptor source for this set is a human donor with breast cancer.

CDR3 DNA: TGTGCCAGCAGTGAAGCGCGAGGGAGGGTAGGAAACACCATATATTTT. Translated: CASSEARGRVGNTIYF. The gene calls are TRBV6-1 and TRBJ1-3; no clear D gene. Germline V CDR1 and CDR2: MNHNS, SASEGT. The CDR3 contains 16 residues. V was clipped by 0 bases and J by 4 bases, with 13 bases between them.

The rearrangement uses TRBV5-1 and TRBJ1-4; D may be TRBD1 (5 bases). In germline, CDR1 is SGHRS, CDR2 YFSETQ. The length of the CDR3 is 15 residues. V lost 4 bases, J lost 8 bases, and 18 bases lay in between. CDR3 sequence: CASSGSGSPAEKLFF. CDR3 in DNA: TGCGCCAGCAGCGGGTCAGGGTCTCCGGCCGAAAAACTGTTTTTT.

This clone came up a few times. The chain is built from TRBV23-1 and TRBJ1-2; 7 bases are shared with TRBD1. TRBV23-1 is annotated as an ORF whose role is uncertain. Trimming cost V 6 bases and J 8 bases; bases outside gene matches: 12. The CDR3 length is 14 residues. The CDR3 sequence: CASSLGAGGQGYTF. The CDR3, as DNA: TGCGCCAGCAGCCTTGGAGCAGGGGGACAGGGCTACACCTTC.

The chain carries TRBV19 and TRBJ1-4; D perhaps matches TRBD1 (6 bases). Per the germline V gene, CDR1 is LNHDA and CDR2 is SQIVND (reference sequence). CDR3 length: 15 amino acids. V lost 5 bases and J 3 bases, leaving 13 bases between the germline ends. The CDR3 bases are TGTGCCAGTAGTTACAGGGCATCATCTAATGAAAAACTGTTTTTT. Translating it yields CASSYRASSNEKLFF.

This clone came up a few times. Distinct nucleotide sequences in the sample also encode this CDR3. For the CDR3, the DNA is TGTGCCAGCAGCTCCCAGGGGAACACTGAAGCTTTCTTT. Protein sequence: CASSSQGNTEAFF. The rearrangement uses TRBV7-2 and TRBJ1-1; possible D gene TRBD1, 5 bases. Between the trimmed V and J ends, which lost 4 bases and 1 base, there was a span of 7 bases. The germline CDR1 and CDR2 sequences are SGHTA and FQGNSA. The CDR3 contains 13 residues.

The chain carries TRBV28 and TRBJ2-5; D is possibly TRBD2 (5 bases). The CDR3 contains 14 residues. V dropped 5 bases and J dropped 5 bases, with 15 bases sitting between them. Germline V lookup: CDR1 MDHEN, CDR2 SYDVKM. The CDR3 spells CASSPRSVDETQYF. The CDR3 DNA is TGTGCCAGCAGTCCACGTAGCGTTGATGAGACCCAGTACTTC.

The chain couples TRBV12-5 to TRBJ1-2; no reliable D call. Germline V gene data show CDR1 as LGHNT and CDR2 as FRNRAP. The CDR3 runs to 14 residues. The CDR3 DNA sequence: TGTGCCAGCACCTCCCCCGGCGGGCACTATGGCTACACCTTC. As protein: CASTSPGGHYGYTF.

The chain links TRBV19 to TRBJ1-2; TRBD1 might be the D (5 bases). Germline V gives CDR1 LNHDA, CDR2 SQIVND (reference sequence). V was trimmed by 3 bases and J by 1 base, leaving 9 bases between them. The CDR3 has 14 residues. The CDR3, as DNA: TGTGCCAGTAGTATTTCCGACAGTAACTATGGCTACACCTTC. It specifies CASSISDSNYGYTF.

The sample holds a few counts of this clone. The rearrangement uses TRBV10-3 and TRBJ2-1; D ambiguous. V was trimmed by 0 bases and J by 9 bases, leaving 6 bases between them. Germline CDR1 and CDR2: ENHRY and SYGVKD. The CDR3 consists of 12 residues. CDR3: CAISESSPEQFF. CDR3 sequence (DNA): TGTGCCATCAGTGAGTCGTCGCCTGAGCAGTTCTTC.

As DNA, the CDR3 is TGTGCCAGCAGTTACTCCGGGGCCGAGCAGTTCTTC. Its protein is CASSYSGAEQFF. V is TRBV6-8 and J is TRBJ2-1; D tentatively fits TRBD1 or TRBD2 (5 bases each). Germline CDR1 MNHGY, CDR2 SAAAGT. The CDR3 spans 12 residues. The ends were cut back, 0 bases at V and 10 bases at J, with 7 bases in the middle.

The J gene is TRBJ2-2, the V gene TRBV10-1, with unresolved D. CDR1 WNHNN and CDR2 SYGVQD come from the germline V gene (reference sequence). The CDR3 is 14 amino acids. The ends were cut back, 2 bases at V and 1 base at J, with 5 bases in the middle. The CDR3 DNA follows: TGCGCCAGCAGTGAGCGGCAGAACACCGGGGAGCTGTTTTTT. The encoded protein is CASSERQNTGELFF.

This clone occurred a few times. The chain joins TRBV25-1 to TRBJ2-1; 7 bases line up with TRBD2. V shed 3 bases and J 11 bases; nucleotides not matched to a gene: 7. CDR3 length equals 13 residues. CDR1 MGHDK and CDR2 SYGVNS come from the germline V gene. CDR3 amino acids: CASSDTWGGKQFF. CDR3 bases: TGTGCCAGCAGTGATACTTGGGGGGGAAAGCAGTTCTTC.

The chain combines TRBV11-3 with TRBJ2-1; 9 nucleotides match TRBD2. Germline trimming cut 3 bases from V and 9 bases from J; bases unmatched to any gene: 9. Germline V gives CDR1 SGHNT, CDR2 YENEEA. The CDR3 has 15 amino acids. The CDR3 DNA is TGTGCCAGCAGCTTGAGCCCAGCGGGGGGCCTTGAGCAGTTCTTC. Encoded protein: CASSLSPAGGLEQFF. The full variable domain, rest sourced from reference TRBV11-3 and TRBJ2-1, is EAGVVQSPRYKIIEKKQPVAFWCNPISGHNTLYWYLQNLGQGPELLIRYENEEAVDDSQLPKDRFSAERLKGVDSTLKIQPAELGDSAVYLCASSLSPAGGLEQFFGPGTRLTVL.

This rearrangement joins TRBV6-7 to TRBJ1-2; D remains unclear. TRBV6-7 counts as an open reading frame of uncertain function. V dropped 5 bases and J dropped 4 bases, with 20 bases sitting between them. The CDR3 contains 16 residues. The chain's CDR3 is CASSGPWARDGYGYTF. In nucleotides, the CDR3 is TGTGCCAGCAGTGGGCCCTGGGCACGGGATGGCTATGGCTACACCTTC.

V is TRBV29-1 and J is TRBJ2-1; TRBD2 matches at 7 bases. The CDR3 length is 15 residues. Germline CDR1 SQVTM, CDR2 ANQGSEA. J lost 5 bases, V lost 1 base, and 8 bases had no gene match. This chain's CDR3 is CSVEVPSGAHNEQFF. In DNA form, the CDR3 reads TGCAGCGTTGAAGTCCCTAGCGGTGCTCACAATGAGCAGTTCTTC.

This clone was counted between two and nine times. The gene calls are TRBV2 and TRBJ2-1, with 9 nucleotides matching TRBD2. V trimming: 5 bases; J trimming: 8 bases; junction bases outside the gene matches: 10. Germline V gene lookup returns CDR1 SNHLY and CDR2 FYNNEI. This CDR3 comprises 15 residues. The CDR3 DNA reads TGTGCCAGCAGTCGTCTGGGACTAGCCTATTATGAGCAGTTCTTC. Protein sequence: CASSRLGLAYYEQFF.

A few counts support this clone. This chain connects TRBV11-3 to TRBJ2-5, with 9 nucleotides matching TRBD2. The CDR3 runs 14 residues. Germline trimming cut 3 bases from V and 4 bases from J; bases unmatched to any gene: 3. CDR1 SGHNT and CDR2 YENEEA come from the germline V gene. The CDR3 sequence is CASSFGTSLETQYF. The CDR3 DNA is TGTGCCAGCAGCTTTGGGACTAGCTTAGAGACCCAGTACTTC. Full variable domain (missing parts from reference TRBV11-3 and TRBJ2-5): EAGVVQSPRYKIIEKKQPVAFWCNPISGHNTLYWYLQNLGQGPELLIRYENEEAVDDSQLPKDRFSAERLKGVDSTLKIQPAELGDSAVYLCASSFGTSLETQYFGPGTRLLVL.

This clone was recorded once. This chain links TRBV18 with TRBJ2-5; D is possibly TRBD1 (6 bases). The germline CDR1 and CDR2 sequences are KGHSH and LQKENI. This CDR3 contains 14 residues. V dropped 3 bases and J dropped 5 bases, with 13 bases sitting between them. CDR3 sequence reads: CASSPQGKRETQYF. CDR3 bases: TGTGCCAGCTCACCTCAGGGGAAACGGGAGACCCAGTACTTC.

Written as DNA, the CDR3 is TGTGCCAGCAGCTTAATGGGCAGCTCTGGGGCCAACGTCCTGACTTTC. This sequence encodes CASSLMGSSGANVLTF. This chain connects TRBV11-3 to TRBJ2-6; D is unclear. The germline V gene encodes CDR1 SGHNT and CDR2 YENEEA. Trimming removed 2 bases from V and 0 bases from J, with 8 bases in between. CDR3 length equals 16 residues.

V usage is TRBV18 and J usage is TRBJ2-2; possibly TRBD1 or TRBD2 for D (5 bases each). Trimming stripped 3 bases from V and 1 base from J, with 9 bases between. Germline CDR1 is KGHSH and CDR2 is LQKENI. The CDR3 length is 15 residues. The CDR3 nucleotides are TGTGCCAGCTCACCCTGGGACCGGAACACCGGGGAGCTGTTTTTT. It is translated as CASSPWDRNTGELFF.

The rearrangement links TRBV11-3 to TRBJ2-7; tentative D call: TRBD1 (5 bases). Deletions cut 2 bases from V and 3 bases from J, with 17 bases between. Germline CDR1 SGHNT, CDR2 YENEEA. The CDR3 is made up of 16 amino acids. The DNA of the CDR3 is TGTGCCAGCAGCTTATTAAGGGGCGCGGTTGGCTACGAGCAGTACTTC. Translation: CASSLLRGAVGYEQYF.

The V and J genes are TRBV30 and TRBJ1-4; 7 nucleotides match TRBD1. Germline V gives CDR1 GTSNPN, CDR2 SVGIG (reference sequence). The CDR3 runs 14 residues. Trimming took 1 base from V and 8 from J; bases not matched to a gene: 7. The DNA for the CDR3 is TGTGCCTGGAGTGAAGGGGGCGCTGGGGAAAAACTGTTTTTT. Amino acids: CAWSEGGAGEKLFF.

This rearrangement joins TRBV14 to TRBJ2-7, with 12 bases matching TRBD2. The CDR3 length is 15 residues. The J segment lost 3 bases and the V segment lost 4 bases, leaving 4 bases of the junction unmatched. Germline loops: CDR1 SGHDN, CDR2 FVKESK. CDR3 DNA: TGTGCCAGCAGCCTGGGACTAGCGGGCCTCTACGAGCAGTACTTC. It encodes CASSLGLAGLYEQYF.